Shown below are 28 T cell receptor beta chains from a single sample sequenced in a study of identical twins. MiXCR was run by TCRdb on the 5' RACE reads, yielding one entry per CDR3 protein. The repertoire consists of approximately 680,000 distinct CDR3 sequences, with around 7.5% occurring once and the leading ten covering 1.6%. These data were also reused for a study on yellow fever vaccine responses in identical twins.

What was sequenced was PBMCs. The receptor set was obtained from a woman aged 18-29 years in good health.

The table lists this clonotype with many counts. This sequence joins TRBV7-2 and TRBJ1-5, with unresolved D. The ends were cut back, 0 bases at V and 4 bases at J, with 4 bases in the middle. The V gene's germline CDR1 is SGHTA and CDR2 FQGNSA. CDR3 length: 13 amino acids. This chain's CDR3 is CASSLAINQPQHF. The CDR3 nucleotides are TGTGCCAGCAGCTTAGCTATTAATCAGCCCCAGCATTTT. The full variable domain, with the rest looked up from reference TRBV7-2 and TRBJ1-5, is GAGVSQSPSNKVTEKGKDVELRCDPISGHTALYWYRQSLGQGLEFLIYFQGNSAPDKSGLPSDRFSAERTGGSVSTLTIQRTQQEDSAVYLCASSLAINQPQHFGDGTRLSIL.

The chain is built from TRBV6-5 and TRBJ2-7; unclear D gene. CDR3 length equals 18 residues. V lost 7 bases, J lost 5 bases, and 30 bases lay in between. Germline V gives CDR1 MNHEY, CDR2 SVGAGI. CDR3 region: CASNLIPVILPLGDEQYV. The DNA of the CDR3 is TGTGCCAGCAATTTAATCCCTGTGATTCTACCACTGGGCGACGAGCAGTACGTC.

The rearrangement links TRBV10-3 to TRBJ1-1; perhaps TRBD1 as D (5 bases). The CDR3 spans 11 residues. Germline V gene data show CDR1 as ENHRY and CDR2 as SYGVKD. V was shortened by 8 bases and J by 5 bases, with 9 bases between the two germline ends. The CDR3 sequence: CAIGTGTEAFF. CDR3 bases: TGTGCCATCGGGACGGGGACTGAAGCTTTCTTT.

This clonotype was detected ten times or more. The CDR3 bases are TGTGCCAGCAGCTCGGGACGGACAGGGGGCACTGAAGCTTTCTTT. Amino acids: CASSSGRTGGTEAFF. The V and J genes are TRBV7-9 and TRBJ1-1, with 10 nucleotides matching TRBD1. From germline, CDR1 is SEHNR and CDR2 FQNEAQ (reference sequence). Trimming cost V 4 bases and J 4 bases; bases outside gene matches: 6. There are 15 residues in the CDR3.

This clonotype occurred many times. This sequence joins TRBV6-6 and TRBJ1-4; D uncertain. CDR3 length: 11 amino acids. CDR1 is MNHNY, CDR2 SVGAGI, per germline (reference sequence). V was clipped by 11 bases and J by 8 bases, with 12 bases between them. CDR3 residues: CAAGGKEKLFF. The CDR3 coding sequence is TGTGCCGCAGGAGGGAAGGAAAAACTGTTTTTT.

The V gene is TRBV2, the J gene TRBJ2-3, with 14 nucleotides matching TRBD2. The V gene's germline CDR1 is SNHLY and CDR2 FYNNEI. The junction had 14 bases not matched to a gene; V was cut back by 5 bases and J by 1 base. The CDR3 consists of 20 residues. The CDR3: CASSQLTGTSGSSGTDTQYF. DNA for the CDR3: TGTGCCAGCAGTCAACTGACCGGGACTAGCGGGAGTAGCGGCACAGATACGCAGTATTTT.

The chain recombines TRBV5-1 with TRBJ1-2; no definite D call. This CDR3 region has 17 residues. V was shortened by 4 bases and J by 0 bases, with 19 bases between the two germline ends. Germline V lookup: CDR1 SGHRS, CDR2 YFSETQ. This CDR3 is CASSPTVGERANYGYTF. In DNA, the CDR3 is TGCGCCAGCAGCCCCACGGTTGGGGAGAGGGCTAACTATGGCTACACCTTC.

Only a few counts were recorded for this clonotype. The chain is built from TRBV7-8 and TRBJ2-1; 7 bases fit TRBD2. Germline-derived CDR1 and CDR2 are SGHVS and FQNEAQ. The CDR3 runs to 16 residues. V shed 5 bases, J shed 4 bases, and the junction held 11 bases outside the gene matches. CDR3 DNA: TGTGCCAGCAGCCCCCTCGCGGGAGTGGGATACAATGAGCAGTTCTTC. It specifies CASSPLAGVGYNEQFF.

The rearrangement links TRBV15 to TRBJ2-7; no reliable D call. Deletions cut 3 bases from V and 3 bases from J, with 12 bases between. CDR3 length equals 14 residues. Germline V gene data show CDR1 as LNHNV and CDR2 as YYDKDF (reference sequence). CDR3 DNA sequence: TGTGCCACCAGCAGGGCTGGTTCTGTCTACGAGCAGTACGTC. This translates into CATSRAGSVYEQYV.

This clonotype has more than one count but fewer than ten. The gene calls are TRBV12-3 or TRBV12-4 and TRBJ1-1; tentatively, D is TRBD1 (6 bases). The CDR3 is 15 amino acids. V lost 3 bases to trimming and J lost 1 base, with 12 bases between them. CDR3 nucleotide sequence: TGTGCCAGCAGTTTCATCCCGGGACAGAACACTGAAGCTTTCTTT. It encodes CASSFIPGQNTEAFF.

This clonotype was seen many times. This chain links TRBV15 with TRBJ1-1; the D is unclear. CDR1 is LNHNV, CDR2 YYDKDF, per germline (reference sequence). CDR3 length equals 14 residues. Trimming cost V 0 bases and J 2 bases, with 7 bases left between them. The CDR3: CATSRDMGNTEAFF. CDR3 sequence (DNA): TGTGCCACCAGCAGAGATATGGGAAACACTGAAGCTTTCTTT.

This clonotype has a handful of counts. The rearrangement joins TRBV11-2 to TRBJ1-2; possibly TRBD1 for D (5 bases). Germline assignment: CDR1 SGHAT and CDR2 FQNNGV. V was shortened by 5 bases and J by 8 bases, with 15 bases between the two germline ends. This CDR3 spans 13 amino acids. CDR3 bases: TGTGCCAGCAGCCAGACCCGACAGTTCGGCTACACCTTC. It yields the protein CASSQTRQFGYTF. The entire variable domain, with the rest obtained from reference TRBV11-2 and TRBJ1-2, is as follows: EAGVAQSPRYKIIEKRQSVAFWCNPISGHATLYWYQQILGQGPKLLIQFQNNGVVDDSQLPKDRFSAERLKGVDSTLKIQPAKLEDSAVYLCASSQTRQFGYTFGSGTRLTVV.

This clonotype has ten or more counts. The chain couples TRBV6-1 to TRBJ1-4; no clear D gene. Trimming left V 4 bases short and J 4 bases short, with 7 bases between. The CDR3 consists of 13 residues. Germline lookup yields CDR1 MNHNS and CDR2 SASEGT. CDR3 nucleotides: TGTGCCAGCAGTGGGAGAGGTAATGAAAAACTGTTTTTT. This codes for CASSGRGNEKLFF.

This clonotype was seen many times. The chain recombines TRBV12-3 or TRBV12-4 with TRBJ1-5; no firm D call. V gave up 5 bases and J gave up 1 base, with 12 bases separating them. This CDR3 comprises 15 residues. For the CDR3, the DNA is TGTGCCAGCAGTCTCGGGGTTTTGAGCAATCAGCCCCAGCATTTT. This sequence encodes CASSLGVLSNQPQHF.

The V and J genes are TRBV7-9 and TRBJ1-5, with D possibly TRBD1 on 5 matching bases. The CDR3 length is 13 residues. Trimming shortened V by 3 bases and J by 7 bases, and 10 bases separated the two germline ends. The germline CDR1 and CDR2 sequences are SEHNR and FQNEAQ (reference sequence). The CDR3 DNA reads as TGTGCCAGCAGCTTGACCAGGGAACAGCCCCAGCATTTT. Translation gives CASSLTREQPQHF.

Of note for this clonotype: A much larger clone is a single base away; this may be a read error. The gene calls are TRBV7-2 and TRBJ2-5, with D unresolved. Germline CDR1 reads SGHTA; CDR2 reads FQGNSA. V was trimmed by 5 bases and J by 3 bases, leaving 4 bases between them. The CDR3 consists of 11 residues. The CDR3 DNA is TGTGCCAGCAGCGTCAAAGAGACCCAGTACTTC. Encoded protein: CASSVKETQYF.

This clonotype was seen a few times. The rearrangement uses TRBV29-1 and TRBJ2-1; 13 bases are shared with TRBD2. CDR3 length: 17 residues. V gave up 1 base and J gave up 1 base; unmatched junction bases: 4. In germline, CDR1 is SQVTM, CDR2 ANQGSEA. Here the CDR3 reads CSVEVGTSGISYNEQFF. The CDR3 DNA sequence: TGCAGCGTTGAAGTAGGGACTAGCGGGATTTCCTACAATGAGCAGTTCTTC.

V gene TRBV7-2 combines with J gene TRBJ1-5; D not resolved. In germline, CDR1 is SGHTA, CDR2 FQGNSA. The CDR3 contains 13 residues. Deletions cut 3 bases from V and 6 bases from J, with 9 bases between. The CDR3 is CASSFRGAQPQHF. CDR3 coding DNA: TGTGCCAGCAGCTTCCGTGGAGCTCAGCCCCAGCATTTT.

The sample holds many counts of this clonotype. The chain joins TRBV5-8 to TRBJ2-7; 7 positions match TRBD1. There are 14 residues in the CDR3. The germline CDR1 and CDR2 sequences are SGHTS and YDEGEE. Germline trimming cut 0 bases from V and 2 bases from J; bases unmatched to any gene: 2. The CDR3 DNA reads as TGTGCCAGCAGCTTGGGGACAGGTACCTACGAGCAGTACTTC. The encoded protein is CASSLGTGTYEQYF.

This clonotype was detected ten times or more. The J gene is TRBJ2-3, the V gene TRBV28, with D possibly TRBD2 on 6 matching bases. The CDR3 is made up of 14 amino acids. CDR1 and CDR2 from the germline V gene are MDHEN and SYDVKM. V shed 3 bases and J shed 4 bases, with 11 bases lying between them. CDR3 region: CASSLTSLSDTQYF. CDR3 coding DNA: TGTGCCAGCAGTTTGACTAGTTTATCAGATACGCAGTATTTT.

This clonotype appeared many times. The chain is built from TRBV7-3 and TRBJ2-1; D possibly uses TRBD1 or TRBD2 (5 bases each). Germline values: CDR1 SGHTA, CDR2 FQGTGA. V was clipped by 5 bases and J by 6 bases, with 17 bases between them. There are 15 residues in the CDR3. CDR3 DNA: TGTGCCAGCAGCCCGACTGGGGACGGACCCAATGAGCAGTTCTTC. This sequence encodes CASSPTGDGPNEQFF.

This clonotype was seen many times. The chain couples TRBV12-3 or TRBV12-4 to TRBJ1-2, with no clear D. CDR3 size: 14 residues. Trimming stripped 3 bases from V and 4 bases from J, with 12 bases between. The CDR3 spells CASSFAETGYGYTF. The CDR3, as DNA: TGTGCCAGCAGTTTCGCCGAAACTGGCTATGGCTACACCTTC.

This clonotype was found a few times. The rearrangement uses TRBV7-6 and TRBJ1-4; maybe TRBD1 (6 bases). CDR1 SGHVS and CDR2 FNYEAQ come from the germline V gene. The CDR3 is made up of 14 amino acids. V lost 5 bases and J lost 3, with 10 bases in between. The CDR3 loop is CASSNREANEKLFF. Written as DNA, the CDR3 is TGTGCCAGCAGCAACAGGGAAGCTAATGAAAAACTGTTTTTT.

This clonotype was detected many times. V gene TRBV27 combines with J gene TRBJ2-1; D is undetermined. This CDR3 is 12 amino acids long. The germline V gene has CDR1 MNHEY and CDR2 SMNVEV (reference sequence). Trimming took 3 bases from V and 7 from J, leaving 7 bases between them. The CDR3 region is CASSFNANEQFF. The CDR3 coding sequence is TGTGCCAGCAGTTTCAACGCGAATGAGCAGTTCTTC.

In DNA, the CDR3 is TGTGCCAGCAGCCCTGACTCAACTCGGCGGCCCCAGCATTTT. Translation: CASSPDSTRRPQHF. The V gene is TRBV5-5, the J gene TRBJ1-5; D gene unclear. The CDR3 length is 14 residues. V dropped 4 bases and J dropped 9 bases, with 17 bases sitting between them. CDR1 and CDR2 from the germline V gene are SGHKS and YYEKEE (reference sequence).

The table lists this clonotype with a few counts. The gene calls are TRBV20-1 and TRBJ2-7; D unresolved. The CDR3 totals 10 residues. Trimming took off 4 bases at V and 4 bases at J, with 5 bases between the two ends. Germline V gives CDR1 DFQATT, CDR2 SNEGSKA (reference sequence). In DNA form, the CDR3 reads TGCAGTGCTACCTCTTACGAGCAGTACGTC. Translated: CSATSYEQYV.

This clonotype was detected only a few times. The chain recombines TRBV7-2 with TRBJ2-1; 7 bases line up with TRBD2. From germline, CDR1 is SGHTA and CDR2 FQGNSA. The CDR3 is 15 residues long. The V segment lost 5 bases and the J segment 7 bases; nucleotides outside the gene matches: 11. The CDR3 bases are TGTGCCAGCAGCCTACGGGAGGCGGGTAGAAATGAGCAGTTCTTC. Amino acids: CASSLREAGRNEQFF.

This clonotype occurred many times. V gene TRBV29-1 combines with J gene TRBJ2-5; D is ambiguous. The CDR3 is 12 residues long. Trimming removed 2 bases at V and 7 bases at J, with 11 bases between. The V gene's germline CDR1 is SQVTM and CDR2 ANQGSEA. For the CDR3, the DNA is TGCAGCGTTGAATCTGAAGTCAGGACCCAGTACTTC. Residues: CSVESEVRTQYF.